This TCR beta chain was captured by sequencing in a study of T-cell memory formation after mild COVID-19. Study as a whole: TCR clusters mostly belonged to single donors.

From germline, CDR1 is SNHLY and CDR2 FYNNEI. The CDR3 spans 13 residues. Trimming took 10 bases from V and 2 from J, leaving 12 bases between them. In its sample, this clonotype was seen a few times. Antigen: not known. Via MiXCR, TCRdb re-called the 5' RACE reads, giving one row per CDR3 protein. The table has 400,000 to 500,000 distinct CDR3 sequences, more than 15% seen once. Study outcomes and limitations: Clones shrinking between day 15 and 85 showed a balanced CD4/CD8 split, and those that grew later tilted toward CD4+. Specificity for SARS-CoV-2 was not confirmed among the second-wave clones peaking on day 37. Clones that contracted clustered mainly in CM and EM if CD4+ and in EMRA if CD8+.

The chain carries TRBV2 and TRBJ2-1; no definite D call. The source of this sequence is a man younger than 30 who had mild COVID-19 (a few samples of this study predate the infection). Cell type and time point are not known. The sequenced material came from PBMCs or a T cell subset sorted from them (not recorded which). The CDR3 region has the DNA TGTGCCAAGATGACCGAGACCTACAATGAGCAGTTCTTC. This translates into CAKMTETYNEQFF.